Following are 31 T cell receptor beta chains from one sample sequenced in a study of shared clonotypes between healthy human individuals. Using immunoSEQ multiplex PCR, the repertoire was profiled, and TCRdb retains in-frame clones only, with some absent. The table includes about half a million clones, about 78% detected once. The source material was PBMCs. The source is a woman aged 40 to 55 in good health. Some clones in this sample may be carry-over from other donors' samples.

This rearrangement joins TRBV2 to TRBJ2-3; the D is unclear. Germline V gene sequence: CDR1 SNHLY, CDR2 FYNNEI. With 9 bases removed from V and 5 bases from J, the gap between germline ends came to 9 bases. The length of the CDR3 is 11 residues. CDR3 protein: CASIQRDTQYF. CDR3 nucleotides: TGTGCCAGTATACAGCGAGATACGCAGTATTTT.

This clone was seen only once. It may be a read error: a sequence one base away is much more abundant. Here the CDR3 omits its conserved ending phenylalanine or tryptophan, so a read error is the likely source. This chain uses TRBV4-2 with TRBJ1-1; 9 bases agree with TRBD1. Germline CDR1 reads LGHNA; CDR2 reads YNFKEQ. The CDR3 consists of 16 residues. The J segment lost 6 bases and the V segment lost 0 bases, leaving 8 bases of the junction unmatched. The CDR3 sequence is CASSQEGDRAFAEAFL. The DNA for the CDR3 is TGTGCCAGCAGCCAAGAGGGGGACAGGGCGTTTGCTGAAGCTTTCCTT.

The chain couples TRBV5-8 to TRBJ2-6, with D unclear. Germline V lookup: CDR1 SGHTS, CDR2 YDEGEE. The germline V and J ends were trimmed by 2 bases and 0 bases, with 6 bases remaining between them. This CDR3 spans 15 amino acids. CDR3 sequence reads: CASSLRRSGANVLTF. The CDR3 DNA reads TGTGCCAGCAGCTTACGGCGCTCTGGGGCCAACGTCCTGACTTTC.

V is TRBV15 and J is TRBJ1-2; D is unresolved. V lost 3 bases, J lost 8 bases, and 19 bases lay in between. CDR3 length equals 15 residues. Looked up from germline, CDR1 is LNHNV and CDR2 is YYDKDF (reference sequence). CDR3 bases: TGTGCCACCAGCAGTGCTCGACCGGAGGTAGGAGGCTACACCTTC. It yields the protein CATSSARPEVGGYTF.

This clone was detected only once. The chain joins TRBV18 to TRBJ1-5, with D hard to call. The germline CDR1 and CDR2 sequences are KGHSH and LQKENI. Deletions cut 3 bases from V and 4 bases from J, with 13 bases between. The CDR3 consists of 15 residues. The DNA of the CDR3 is TGTGCCAGCTCACCCGGGGAGGGCGTGAATCAGCCCCAGCATTTT. Protein: CASSPGEGVNQPQHF.

The J gene is TRBJ2-1, the V gene TRBV9; 7 nucleotides line up with TRBD2. Germline lookup yields CDR1 SGDLS and CDR2 YYNGEE. This CDR3 is 15 amino acids long. The junction had 6 bases not matched to a gene; V was cut back by 0 bases and J by 6 bases. The CDR3 region is CASSVGTPGGNEQFF. The CDR3 DNA follows: TGTGCCAGCAGCGTAGGGACTCCGGGGGGCAATGAGCAGTTCTTC.

The V gene is TRBV7-8, the J gene TRBJ2-1; D remains unclear. The CDR3 covers 14 residues. V was pared by 4 bases and J by 8 bases, with 15 bases between. CDR1 and CDR2 from the germline V gene are SGHVS and FQNEAQ. CDR3 coding DNA: TGTGCCAGCAGCTCGGGCCCCCATGGGGATGAGCAGTTCTTC. Its translation is CASSSGPHGDEQFF.

The V call is TRBV18, the J call TRBJ2-3; 8 nucleotides match TRBD2. The CDR3 consists of 14 residues. J was trimmed by 6 bases and V by 5 bases; bases with no gene match: 7. Germline V gives CDR1 KGHSH, CDR2 LQKENI. The CDR3 DNA sequence: TGTGCCAGCTCAACAATAGCGGGATCTGATACGCAGTATTTT. Its translation is CASSTIAGSDTQYF.

The V gene is TRBV27, the J gene TRBJ2-1; 10 positions match TRBD2. CDR3 length: 15 residues. Germline V CDR1 and CDR2: MNHEY, SMNVEV (reference sequence). With V trimmed by 6 bases and J by 3 bases, 5 bases remained unmatched. The CDR3 spells CASRASGGSYNEQFF. Written as DNA, the CDR3 is TGTGCCAGCAGAGCTAGCGGGGGAAGCTACAATGAGCAGTTCTTC.

The chain joins TRBV6-5 to TRBJ2-3; the match to TRBD2 covers 7 bases. The germline gives CDR1 MNHEY, CDR2 SVGAGI. V lost 0 bases to trimming and J lost 4 bases; unmatched junction nucleotides: 7. The CDR3 is 16 residues long. The CDR3 loop reads CASSYSSGLGADTQYF. The CDR3 region has the DNA TGTGCCAGCAGTTACTCATCTGGACTAGGGGCAGATACGCAGTATTTT.

The chain combines TRBV28 with TRBJ1-5; D gene ambiguous. CDR1 and CDR2 from the germline V gene are MDHEN and SYDVKM. V lost 5 bases, J lost 9 bases, and 14 bases lay in between. The CDR3 runs to 13 residues. CDR3 sequence: CASSPEGAWPQHF. The CDR3 nucleotides read TGTGCCAGCAGTCCAGAGGGAGCTTGGCCCCAGCATTTT.

The chain joins TRBV2 to TRBJ2-1, with D unresolved. Trimming took off 7 bases at V and 3 bases at J, with 4 bases between the two ends. This CDR3 has 11 residues. The V gene's germline CDR1 is SNHLY and CDR2 FYNNEI. The CDR3 protein is CASNFYNEQFF. In DNA, the CDR3 is TGTGCCAGCAATTTCTACAATGAGCAGTTCTTC.

This clone was observed many times. The chain recombines TRBV29-1 with TRBJ2-2; D ambiguous. Germline assignment: CDR1 SQVTM and CDR2 ANQGSEA. This CDR3 spans 14 amino acids. V lost 7 bases and J 2 bases, leaving 14 bases between the germline ends. This CDR3 is CSGLVGLNTGELFF. The DNA for the CDR3 is TGCAGCGGGTTGGTGGGTCTCAACACCGGGGAGCTGTTTTTT.

The chain couples TRBV23-1 to TRBJ2-5; 16 bases agree with TRBD2. TRBV23-1 is classed as an ORF, of uncertain function. This CDR3 has 21 residues. The V and J ends lost 2 bases and 4 bases, in that order; junction bases with no gene match: 16. CDR3 DNA sequence: TGCGCCAGCAGTCAAGGTTCGAGGGGCTCGGGACTAGCGGGAGGGGTAGAGACCCAGTACTTC. Residues: CASSQGSRGSGLAGGVETQYF.

This clone was counted once. A read error likely explains this, since a far larger clone differs by one base. This sequence joins TRBV5-4 and TRBJ2-1, with TRBD2 matching over 12 bases. The germline V gene encodes CDR1 SGHNT and CDR2 YYREEE (reference sequence). This CDR3 is built from 16 residues. J was trimmed by 8 bases and V by 7 bases; bases with no gene match: 13. DNA for the CDR3: TGTGCCAGCGGCCCAAGACTAGCGGGAGTGGACTATGAGCAGTTCTTC. This encodes CASGPRLAGVDYEQFF.

A remark on this clone: This CDR3 is also generated by other DNA sequences in the sample. The V and J genes are TRBV20-1 and TRBJ2-7; D uncertain. Germline lookup yields CDR1 DFQATT and CDR2 SNEGSKA (reference sequence). The CDR3 covers 11 residues. V lost 6 bases and J lost 2, with 8 bases in between. Here the CDR3 reads CSATLAYEQYF. The CDR3 DNA is TGCAGTGCGACCTTGGCCTACGAGCAGTACTTC.

The chain uses TRBV6-1 and TRBJ2-7, with unresolved D. Germline lookup yields CDR1 MNHNS and CDR2 SASEGT. Deletions cut 0 bases from V and 0 bases from J, with 6 bases between. The CDR3 spans 14 residues. The chain's CDR3 is CASSEARSSYEQYF. Here the CDR3 DNA reads TGTGCCAGCAGTGAAGCGCGCAGCTCCTACGAGCAGTACTTC.

About this clone: The same CDR3 arises from other DNA sequences in this sample as well. The chain links TRBV19 to TRBJ2-6; D is uncertain. Trimming stripped 5 bases from V and 2 bases from J, with 13 bases between. The CDR3 contains 16 residues. Germline CDR1 LNHDA, CDR2 SQIVND (reference sequence). For the CDR3, the DNA is TGTGCCAGTAGTTCCCGGGCCGTTACTGGGGCCAACGTCCTGACTTTC. Encoded protein: CASSSRAVTGANVLTF.

The V call is TRBV5-4, the J call TRBJ2-1; D is unresolved. Per germline, CDR1 SGHNT and CDR2 YYREEE (reference sequence). The CDR3 covers 14 residues. V was clipped by 0 bases and J by 5 bases, with 9 bases between them. The CDR3: CASSLGAFDNEQFF. CDR3 sequence (DNA): TGTGCCAGCAGCTTGGGAGCTTTCGACAATGAGCAGTTCTTC.

The rearrangement joins TRBV9 to TRBJ2-2, with 10 bases fitting TRBD2. This CDR3 is built from 15 residues. V lost 6 bases and J lost 3; bases outside the gene matches: 5. Germline loops: CDR1 SGDLS, CDR2 YYNGEE. Here the CDR3 DNA reads TGTGCCAGCACCCCCCTAGCGGGAGACACCGGGGAGCTGTTTTTT. Amino acid sequence: CASTPLAGDTGELFF.

The chain carries TRBV2 and TRBJ2-3; TRBD1 agrees at 9 bases. The CDR3 consists of 15 residues. Germline trimming cut 4 bases from V and 0 bases from J; bases unmatched to any gene: 2. Germline CDR1 is SNHLY and CDR2 is FYNNEI. As DNA, the CDR3 is TGTGCCAGCAGTGGGGGACAGGGTAGCACAGATACGCAGTATTTT. It encodes CASSGGQGSTDTQYF.

This clone occurred a few times. V usage is TRBV5-1 and J usage is TRBJ1-3; D is ambiguous. From germline, CDR1 is SGHRS and CDR2 YFSETQ. The ends were cut back, 4 bases at V and 4 bases at J, with 15 bases in the middle. The CDR3 is made up of 15 amino acids. This CDR3 reads CASSLDVGSGNTIYF. As DNA, the CDR3 is TGCGCCAGCAGCCTCGATGTTGGGTCGGGAAACACCATATATTTT.

The V gene is TRBV19, the J gene TRBJ2-1; D uncertain. V lost 1 base to trimming and J lost 3 bases, with 7 bases between them. Per the germline V gene, CDR1 is LNHDA and CDR2 is SQIVND (reference sequence). The CDR3 loop spans 14 amino acids. CDR3 protein: CASSIGGRYNEQFF. Written as DNA, the CDR3 is TGTGCCAGTAGTATAGGGGGTCGCTACAATGAGCAGTTCTTC.

There are many counts of this clone. This chain uses TRBV5-6 with TRBJ1-5; no reliable D call. The CDR3 runs to 14 residues. CDR1 and CDR2 from the germline V gene are SGHDT and YYEEEE. Trimming removed 2 bases at V and 5 bases at J, with 11 bases between. CDR3 sequence: CASSLKGEHQPQHF. Here the CDR3 DNA reads TGTGCCAGCAGCTTAAAGGGAGAACATCAGCCCCAGCATTTT.

The chain is built from TRBV6-1 and TRBJ2-7; TRBD2 aligns across 7 bases. The CDR3 has 15 residues. CDR1 is MNHNS and CDR2 is SASEGT in the germline V gene. The junction had 14 bases not matched to a gene; V was cut back by 8 bases and J by 4 bases. The CDR3 sequence is CASGDLGLAVYEQYF. CDR3 nucleotide sequence: TGTGCCAGCGGGGACCTGGGGCTAGCGGTTTACGAGCAGTACTTC.

CDR3 residues: CASSARRNEQFF. The CDR3 nucleotides are TGTGCCAGCAGTGCCCGTAGAAATGAGCAGTTCTTC. The genes are TRBV28 and TRBJ2-1; D unclear. CDR1 is MDHEN and CDR2 is SYDVKM in the germline V gene. The CDR3 has 12 amino acids. The ends were cut back, 5 bases at V and 7 bases at J, with 9 bases in the middle.

This chain links TRBV7-7 with TRBJ2-1; 15 bases map to TRBD2. With V trimmed by 5 bases and J by 8 bases, 4 bases remained unmatched. The germline CDR1 and CDR2 sequences are SSHAT and FNYEAQ (reference sequence). The CDR3 sequence is 15 residues long. The CDR3 region is CASSKGLAGGDEQFF. The CDR3 DNA reads as TGTGCCAGCAGCAAGGGACTAGCGGGAGGTGATGAGCAGTTCTTC.

This chain uses TRBV30 with TRBJ2-1; D perhaps matches TRBD2 (5 bases). V was shortened by 5 bases and J by 2 bases, with 7 bases between the two germline ends. Germline loops: CDR1 GTSNPN, CDR2 SVGIG (reference sequence). CDR3 size: 12 residues. CDR3 DNA sequence: TGTGCCTGGGCGGGTCCCTACAATGAGCAGTTCTTC. This gives the protein CAWAGPYNEQFF.

V usage is TRBV30 and J usage is TRBJ2-7, with TRBD2 as a possible D gene (5 bases). There are 14 residues in the CDR3. The V and J ends lost 3 bases and 2 bases respectively, with 14 bases between them. Germline assignment: CDR1 GTSNPN and CDR2 SVGIG (reference sequence). Written as DNA, the CDR3 is TGTGCCTGGAGCGCCCCCGAGGGAGCCTACGAGCAGTACTTC. Translating it yields CAWSAPEGAYEQYF.

Points on this clone: Other DNA sequences of this sample code for an identical CDR3. The chain combines TRBV18 with TRBJ2-3; possibly TRBD2 for D (5 bases). CDR3 length: 15 amino acids. Trimming took off 1 base at V and 0 bases at J, with 8 bases between the two ends. Germline V gene data show CDR1 as KGHSH and CDR2 as LQKENI. The DNA of the CDR3 is TGTGCCAGCTCACCACTAGCGACAAGCACAGATACGCAGTATTTT. Translating gives CASSPLATSTDTQYF.

This clone was observed a handful of times. The chain couples TRBV7-9 to TRBJ1-2; D might be TRBD1 (5 bases). Trimming took off 3 bases at V and 1 base at J, with 9 bases between the two ends. CDR1 is SEHNR and CDR2 is FQNEAQ in the germline V gene (reference sequence). CDR3 length: 14 residues. The CDR3 sequence: CASSFTGGNYGYTF. The CDR3 coding sequence is TGTGCCAGCAGCTTTACAGGAGGTAACTATGGCTACACCTTC.